The rows below give T cell receptor beta chains drawn from one sample of a study of blood T cell repertoires in COVID-19. Assay: immunoSEQ multiplex PCR; the TCRdb copy retains only in-frame clones and omits some. This table holds 150,000 to 200,000 clones, 70% to 90% found once. Sequencing used peripheral blood. Receptors were obtained from a man in his 60s with acute or convalescent COVID-19. CDR3s leave out the opening cysteine and the closing phenylalanine or tryptophan. The D gene is left open where the match is weak.

d_call: .; j_call: TRBJ2-1; v_call: TRBV28; cdr3_aa: ASTGPRERRYEQF
d_call: TRBD2; j_call: TRBJ2-3; v_call: TRBV6-1; cdr3_aa: ASSVSLGTSGRGTDTQY
d_call: .; j_call: TRBJ1-6; v_call: TRBV6-5; cdr3_aa: ASRPGQSLPLH
d_call: .; j_call: TRBJ1-1; v_call: TRBV18; cdr3_aa: ASSPQSRSNTEAF
d_call: TRBD1; j_call: TRBJ1-5; v_call: TRBV28; cdr3_aa: ASRTGPASNQPQH
d_call: TRBD2; j_call: TRBJ2-2; v_call: TRBV6-5; cdr3_aa: ASRPPGLAAGELF
d_call: .; j_call: TRBJ1-6; v_call: TRBV27; cdr3_aa: ASKWDTFNSPLH
d_call: .; j_call: TRBJ1-1; v_call: TRBV28; cdr3_aa: ASSSQGGRSLAF
d_call: .; j_call: TRBJ2-5; v_call: TRBV9; cdr3_aa: ASSVAVGAVETQY
d_call: TRBD2; j_call: TRBJ2-1; v_call: TRBV27; cdr3_aa: ASSRTSGSGSYNEQF
d_call: TRBD1; j_call: TRBJ2-5; v_call: TRBV7-9; cdr3_aa: ASIRTGGQETQY
d_call: .; j_call: TRBJ2-5; v_call: TRBV10-3; cdr3_aa: AISVASEETQY
d_call: TRBD2; j_call: TRBJ2-7; v_call: TRBV4-1; cdr3_aa: ASSPLGTSGSKGAYEQY
d_call: TRBD2; j_call: TRBJ2-5; v_call: TRBV3-1/TRBV3-2; cdr3_aa: ASSQVPGEGRETQY
d_call: .; j_call: TRBJ2-5; v_call: TRBV28; cdr3_aa: ASSTPGGNQETQY
d_call: TRBD2; j_call: TRBJ2-2; v_call: TRBV28; cdr3_aa: ASSLIPPREGNTGELF
d_call: TRBD1; j_call: TRBJ1-2; v_call: TRBV4-1; cdr3_aa: ASSRLTGDPLANYGYT
d_call: .; j_call: TRBJ2-3; v_call: TRBV12-5; cdr3_aa: ASGLGMGSDTQY
d_call: TRBD2; j_call: TRBJ2-5; v_call: TRBV11-1; cdr3_aa: ASSSRPTSTGETQY
d_call: TRBD2; j_call: TRBJ2-1; v_call: TRBV11-2; cdr3_aa: ASSLVGLAGGRYNEQF
d_call: .; j_call: TRBJ2-7; v_call: TRBV19; cdr3_aa: ASSIGGASTYEQY
d_call: .; j_call: TRBJ1-3; v_call: TRBV23-1; cdr3_aa: ASSQQGRPSGNTIY
d_call: .; j_call: TRBJ2-7; v_call: TRBV5-5; cdr3_aa: ASKTGVERNNEQY
d_call: TRBD2; j_call: TRBJ2-1; v_call: TRBV6-6; cdr3_aa: ASGQAGGPHNEQF
d_call: TRBD1; j_call: TRBJ1-1; v_call: TRBV20-1; cdr3_aa: SASIGGRGVFTEAF
d_call: .; j_call: TRBJ1-4; v_call: TRBV6-2/TRBV6-3; cdr3_aa: ASSPGQLGEKLF
d_call: TRBD1; j_call: TRBJ2-1; v_call: TRBV28; cdr3_aa: ASPPPGTGDYNEQF
d_call: TRBD2; j_call: TRBJ2-2; v_call: TRBV24-1; cdr3_aa: ATSDLGTSFTGELF
d_call: TRBD2; j_call: TRBJ2-3; v_call: TRBV28; cdr3_aa: ASSISSGKQY
d_call: .; j_call: TRBJ2-7; v_call: TRBV7-9; cdr3_aa: ASSPIVNEQY
d_call: .; j_call: TRBJ1-6; v_call: TRBV4-2; cdr3_aa: ASSQEAGSSYNSPLH
d_call: .; j_call: TRBJ2-1; v_call: TRBV27; cdr3_aa: ASSTPLAGAREQF
d_call: TRBD1; j_call: TRBJ2-1; v_call: TRBV6-2/TRBV6-3; cdr3_aa: ASSYKQGIGNEQF
d_call: .; j_call: TRBJ2-3; v_call: TRBV12-5; cdr3_aa: ASGLGQAGTDTQY
d_call: TRBD1; j_call: TRBJ2-1; v_call: TRBV29-1; cdr3_aa: SGRDSRNNEQF
d_call: .; j_call: TRBJ2-7; v_call: TRBV28; cdr3_aa: ASNWRGRFYEQY
d_call: .; j_call: TRBJ2-2; v_call: TRBV28; cdr3_aa: ASRTGTGELF
d_call: TRBD2; j_call: TRBJ2-3; v_call: TRBV30; cdr3_aa: AWVPGGDTDTQY
d_call: TRBD1; j_call: TRBJ2-7; v_call: TRBV24-1; cdr3_aa: ATSDFRQGGGYEQY
d_call: .; j_call: TRBJ1-3; v_call: TRBV27; cdr3_aa: ASSLSGGFSGNTIY
d_call: TRBD1; j_call: TRBJ2-5; v_call: TRBV5-1; cdr3_aa: ASRPGAGQGSETQY
d_call: TRBD1; j_call: TRBJ1-1; v_call: TRBV7-9; cdr3_aa: ASSPLGQGAAEAF
d_call: .; j_call: TRBJ2-6; v_call: TRBV4-3; cdr3_aa: ASSIELGSGANVLT
d_call: .; j_call: TRBJ2-7; v_call: TRBV7-9; cdr3_aa: ASSLRYEQY
d_call: .; j_call: TRBJ1-2; v_call: TRBV10-3; cdr3_aa: AISADRDYGYT
d_call: .; j_call: TRBJ2-3; v_call: TRBV5-1; cdr3_aa: ASGDEDGTDTQY
d_call: .; j_call: TRBJ2-3; v_call: TRBV19; cdr3_aa: ASREDSGTDTQY
d_call: .; j_call: TRBJ2-3; v_call: TRBV7-2; cdr3_aa: ASSLRGKTDTQY
d_call: .; j_call: TRBJ1-1; v_call: TRBV15; cdr3_aa: ATSREWGADTEAF
d_call: .; j_call: TRBJ2-7; v_call: TRBV25-1; cdr3_aa: ASSETDSRYEQY
d_call: .; j_call: TRBJ1-4; v_call: TRBV28; cdr3_aa: ASTTGFGEKLF
d_call: TRBD2; j_call: TRBJ2-1; v_call: TRBV7-3; cdr3_aa: ASSLQAGGRNEQF
d_call: .; j_call: TRBJ2-7; v_call: TRBV5-4; cdr3_aa: ASSLDPPGEQY
d_call: TRBD2; j_call: TRBJ2-7; v_call: TRBV6-6; cdr3_aa: ASSYSTGGPYEQY